A single sample gave rise to the 13 T cell receptor beta chains below, sequenced in a study of blood T cell repertoires in COVID-19. Here immunoSEQ multiplex PCR was the method, and the copy in TCRdb shows in-frame clones only, minus some. The data contain over 300,000 clones, about nine tenths of them singletons. Material: PBMCs or T cells enriched from blood (not recorded which). These receptors all come from a woman aged 18-29 years who had recovered from COVID-19.

The chain recombines TRBV28 with TRBJ1-1; D is uncertain. This CDR3 has 13 residues. V lost 3 bases and J 0 bases, leaving 5 bases between the germline ends. Germline CDR1 reads MDHEN; CDR2 reads SYDVKM. This chain's CDR3 is CASSFDLNTEAFF. The DNA for the CDR3 is TGTGCCAGCAGTTTTGACTTGAACACTGAAGCTTTCTTT.

The V gene is TRBV5-1, the J gene TRBJ1-1, with TRBD1 identical over 7 bases. This CDR3 region has 15 residues. V shed 4 bases and J 1 base; nucleotides not matched to a gene: 7. Germline lookup yields CDR1 SGHRS and CDR2 YFSETQ. In DNA, the CDR3 is TGCGCCAGCAGCCGCGGAGACAGGGCGAACACTGAAGCTTTCTTT. Its protein product is CASSRGDRANTEAFF.

The rearrangement joins TRBV7-2 to TRBJ1-2; D perhaps matches TRBD1 (5 bases). The germline V and J ends were trimmed by 1 base and 8 bases, with 14 bases remaining between them. The CDR3 has 14 residues. Germline lookup yields CDR1 SGHTA and CDR2 FQGNSA. The CDR3 protein is CASSLVSGKYGYTF. CDR3 nucleotides: TGTGCCAGCAGCTTAGTATCAGGGAAGTACGGCTACACCTTC.

The chain employs TRBV13 and TRBJ1-3; D unclear. Germline V CDR1 and CDR2: PRHDT, FYEKMQ (reference sequence). The CDR3 spans 13 residues. Trimming took 5 bases from V and 12 from J, leaving 17 bases between them. As DNA, the CDR3 is TGTGCCAGCAGCGCTCGCGTCCCTTTCGGCATATATTTT. It translates to CASSARVPFGIYF.

The J gene is TRBJ2-7, the V gene TRBV24-1; TRBD1 is a possible D gene (6 bases). The CDR3 runs to 15 residues. Trimming removed 3 bases at V and 2 bases at J, with 13 bases between. Germline CDR1 KGHDR, CDR2 SFDVKD. CDR3 amino acids: CATSDRTGLPYEQYF. The CDR3, as DNA: TGTGCCACCAGTGATCGAACAGGGTTGCCCTACGAGCAGTACTTC.

This chain uses TRBV27 with TRBJ1-5; 10 positions match TRBD1. The ends lost 4 bases at V and 7 bases at J; junction bases unmatched: 10. Germline V gene sequence: CDR1 MNHEY, CDR2 SMNVEV (reference sequence). The CDR3 covers 16 residues. Written as DNA, the CDR3 is TGTGCCAGCAGTTCAGTCCGGGACAGGGGAGGCCAGCCCCAGCATTTT. It translates to CASSSVRDRGGQPQHF.

The chain couples TRBV5-6 to TRBJ2-3; the D gene is possibly TRBD1 (6 bases). The CDR3 totals 13 residues. The V gene's germline CDR1 is SGHDT and CDR2 YYEEEE. V shed 4 bases and J shed 7 bases, with 13 bases lying between them. CDR3 coding DNA: TGTGCCAGCAGCGTGGGGGCAGTCAATACGCAGTATTTT. Translated, it gives CASSVGAVNTQYF.

The V call is TRBV5-1, the J call TRBJ2-3; D is undetermined. CDR1 is SGHRS, CDR2 YFSETQ, per germline. The CDR3 has 14 residues. Trimming stripped 5 bases from V and 0 bases from J, with 10 bases between. Here the CDR3 DNA reads TGCGCCAGCAGGAGCCTATACAGCACAGATACGCAGTATTTT. Amino acids: CASRSLYSTDTQYF.

The rearrangement uses TRBV28 and TRBJ2-7; the D gene is possibly TRBD2 (5 bases). Trimming shortened V by 4 bases and J by 9 bases, and 13 bases separated the two germline ends. In germline, CDR1 is MDHEN, CDR2 SYDVKM. This CDR3 comprises 12 residues. CDR3 protein: CASSSTLDSQYF. As DNA, the CDR3 is TGTGCCAGCAGTTCGACACTAGATTCGCAGTACTTC.

The chain is built from TRBV2 and TRBJ2-7; possible D gene TRBD2, 7 bases. Per germline, CDR1 SNHLY and CDR2 FYNNEI. Trimming took off 6 bases at V and 7 bases at J, with 19 bases between the two ends. This CDR3 has 14 residues. CDR3 sequence reads: CASRLPGGGEEQYF. CDR3 sequence (DNA): TGTGCCAGCAGGCTACCCGGCGGGGGCGAAGAGCAGTACTTC.

The V gene is TRBV5-1, the J gene TRBJ2-1; 12 bases match TRBD2. CDR1 is SGHRS, CDR2 YFSETQ, per germline. Trimming took 0 bases from V and 4 from J; bases not matched to a gene: 2. This CDR3 spans 16 amino acids. The CDR3 region is CASSLEGTSGYNEQFF. CDR3 in DNA: TGCGCCAGCAGCTTGGAAGGGACTAGCGGGTACAATGAGCAGTTCTTC.

CDR3 region: CASRRHGATNTGELFF. As DNA, the CDR3 is TGTGCCAGCAGACGCCATGGGGCGACGAACACCGGGGAGCTGTTTTTT. The rearrangement uses TRBV28 and TRBJ2-2, with a possible D match to TRBD1 (5 bases). Germline assignment: CDR1 MDHEN and CDR2 SYDVKM. CDR3 length: 16 amino acids. Trimming left V 6 bases short and J 0 bases short, with 14 bases between.

This clone came up once. The chain uses TRBV3-1 (or the pseudogene TRBV3-2) and TRBJ2-7, with D uncertain. Trimming removed 4 bases from V and 4 bases from J, with 14 bases in between. The CDR3 covers 14 residues. From germline, CDR1 is LGHDT and CDR2 YNNKEL (reference sequence). CDR3 in DNA: TGTGCCAGCAGCCCCCGAGAGAAAAGATACGAGCAGTACTTC. This translates into CASSPREKRYEQYF.